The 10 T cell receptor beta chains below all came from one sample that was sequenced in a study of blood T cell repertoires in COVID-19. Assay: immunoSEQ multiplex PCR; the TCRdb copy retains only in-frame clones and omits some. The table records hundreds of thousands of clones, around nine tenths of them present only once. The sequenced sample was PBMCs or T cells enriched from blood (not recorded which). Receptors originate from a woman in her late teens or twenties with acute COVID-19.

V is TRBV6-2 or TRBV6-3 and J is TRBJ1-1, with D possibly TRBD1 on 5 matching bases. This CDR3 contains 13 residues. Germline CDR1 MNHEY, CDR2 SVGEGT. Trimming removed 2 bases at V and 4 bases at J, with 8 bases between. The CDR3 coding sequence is TGTGCCAGCAGTTACAGGGGATTCACTGAAGCTTTCTTT. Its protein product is CASSYRGFTEAFF.

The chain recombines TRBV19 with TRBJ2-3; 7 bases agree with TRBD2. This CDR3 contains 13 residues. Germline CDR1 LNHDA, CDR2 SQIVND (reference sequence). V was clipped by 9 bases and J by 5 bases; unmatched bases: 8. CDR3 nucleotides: TGTGCCAGCGGGAGGCCCTCCGGAGATACGCAGTATTTT. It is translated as CASGRPSGDTQYF.

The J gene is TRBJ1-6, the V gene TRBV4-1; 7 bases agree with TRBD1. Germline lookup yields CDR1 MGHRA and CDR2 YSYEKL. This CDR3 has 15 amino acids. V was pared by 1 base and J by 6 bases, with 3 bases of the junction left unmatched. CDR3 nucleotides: TGCGCCAGCAGCCAAGGGGGGACAGTTAATTCACCCCTCCACTTT. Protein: CASSQGGTVNSPLHF.

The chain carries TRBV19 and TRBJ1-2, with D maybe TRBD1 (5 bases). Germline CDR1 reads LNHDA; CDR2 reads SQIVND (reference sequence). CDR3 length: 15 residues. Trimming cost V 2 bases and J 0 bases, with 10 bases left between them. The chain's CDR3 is CASSISGQANYGYTF. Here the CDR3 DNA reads TGTGCCAGTAGTATATCAGGACAAGCTAACTATGGCTACACCTTC.

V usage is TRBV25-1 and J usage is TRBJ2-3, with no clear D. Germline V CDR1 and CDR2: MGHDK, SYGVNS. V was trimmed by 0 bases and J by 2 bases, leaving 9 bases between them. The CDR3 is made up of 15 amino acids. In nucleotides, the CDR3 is TGTGCCAGCAGTGAATATAAGCTGCTCACAGATACGCAGTATTTT. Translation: CASSEYKLLTDTQYF. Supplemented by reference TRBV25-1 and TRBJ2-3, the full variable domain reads EADIYQTPRYLVIGTGKKITLECSQTMGHDKMYWYQQDPGMELHLIHYSYGVNSTEKGDLSSESTVSRIRTEHFPLTLESARPSHTSQYLCASSEYKLLTDTQYFGPGTRLTVL.

CDR3 sequence: CASSYSGQGITVDTEAFF. In DNA, the CDR3 is TGTGCCAGCAGTTACTCCGGACAGGGAATAACCGTGGACACTGAAGCTTTCTTT. The rearrangement joins TRBV6-2 or TRBV6-3 to TRBJ1-1; 8 positions agree with TRBD1. V was pared by 0 bases and J by 3 bases, with 12 bases of the junction left unmatched. The length of the CDR3 is 18 residues. From germline, CDR1 is MNHEY and CDR2 SVGEGT.

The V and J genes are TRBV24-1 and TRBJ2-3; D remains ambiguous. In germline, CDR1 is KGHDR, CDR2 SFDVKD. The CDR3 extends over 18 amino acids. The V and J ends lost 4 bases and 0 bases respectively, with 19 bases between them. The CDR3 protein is CATSESEPFAPSTDTQYF. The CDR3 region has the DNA TGTGCCACCAGTGAAAGCGAACCTTTTGCCCCTAGCACAGATACGCAGTATTTT.

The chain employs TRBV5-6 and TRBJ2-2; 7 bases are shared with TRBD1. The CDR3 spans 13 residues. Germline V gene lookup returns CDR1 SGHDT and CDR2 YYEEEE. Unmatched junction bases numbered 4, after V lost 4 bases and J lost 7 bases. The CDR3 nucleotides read TGTGCCAGCAGCCTTAGACAGGGCGGGGAGCTGTTTTTT. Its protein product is CASSLRQGGELFF.

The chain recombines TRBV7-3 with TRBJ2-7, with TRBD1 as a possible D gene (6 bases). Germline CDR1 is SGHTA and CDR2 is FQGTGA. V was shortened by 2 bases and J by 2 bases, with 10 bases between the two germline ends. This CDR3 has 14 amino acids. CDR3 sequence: CASSLETGPYEQYF. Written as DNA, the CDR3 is TGTGCCAGCAGCTTAGAGACAGGCCCCTACGAGCAGTACTTC.

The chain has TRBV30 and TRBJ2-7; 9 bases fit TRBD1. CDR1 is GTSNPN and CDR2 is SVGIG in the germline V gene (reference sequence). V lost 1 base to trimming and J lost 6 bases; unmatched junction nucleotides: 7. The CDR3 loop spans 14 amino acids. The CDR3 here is CAWSGGDRVFEQYF. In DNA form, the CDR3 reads TGTGCCTGGAGTGGGGGGGACAGGGTATTCGAGCAGTACTTC.